This TCR beta chain was identified in a study of OX40 agonist ivuxolimab in advanced cancers. As for the study in general: Two patients with cutaneous melanoma and one with hepatocellular carcinoma, three in total, showed partial responses.

About this clone: As yet, its antigen is unknown.

Collection of blood occurred at baseline, at cycle 4 day 1, and at cycle 7 day 1. Study-wide points: Mean expanded clone counts were higher in CD8+ than CD4+ T cells.

The CDR3 runs 15 residues. V dropped 6 bases and J dropped 0 bases, with 14 bases sitting between them. The germline V gene encodes CDR1 LNHDA and CDR2 SQIVND (reference sequence). Assay used: immunoSEQ multiplex PCR; TCRdb lists only in-frame clones, some missing. The table shows just under 75,000 clones, with about 93% occurring only once. The source was CD4+ or CD8+ T cells sorted from blood, collected in a trial of the OX40 agonist ivuxolimab. The rearrangement uses TRBV19 and TRBJ1-2; D unresolved. This TCR derives from an adult with an advanced solid tumor such as melanoma, head and neck, liver or kidney cancer. The CDR3 loop is CASRSVFGANYGYTF. The CDR3, as DNA: TGTGCCAGTAGATCAGTTTTCGGAGCTAACTATGGCTACACCTTC.